The sequence of this TCR beta chain was determined in a study of blood T cell repertoires in COVID-19. The CDR3 runs 14 residues. The germline V and J ends were trimmed by 0 bases and 4 bases, with 8 bases remaining between them. Per the germline V gene, CDR1 is SGHRS and CDR2 is YFSETQ. This clone has at least ten counts. The sample carries other DNA sequences with the same CDR3. Assay used: immunoSEQ multiplex PCR; TCRdb lists only in-frame clones, some missing. Among approximately 150,000 clones listed, approximately 86% were seen once. The origin of this receptor is a woman older than 75 with COVID-19, enrolled during active disease. The chain uses TRBV5-1 and TRBJ1-5, with D maybe TRBD1 (5 bases). The sequenced material came from peripheral blood. The CDR3 reads CASSLAGGNQPQHF. CDR3 DNA: TGCGCCAGCAGCTTGGCGGGGGGTAATCAGCCCCAGCATTTT.